One sample yielded the 10 T cell receptor beta chains listed below, sequenced in a study of Ad26.COV2.S vaccination and SARS-CoV-2 variants. Treatment denoted: some 19 received Ad26.COV2.S at low or high dose, single or two shots; several received placebo; per-sample allocation not given. Day 63 following the first vaccine or placebo injection was when the samples were taken. TCRdb's table, derived via immunoSEQ multiplex PCR, lists solely in-frame clones and lacks some. This sample has roughly 510,000 clones, with approximately 88% found just once. The sample here was peripheral blood, taken in a trial of Ad26.COV2.S vaccine versus placebo. The receptors shown here come from a person aged 18-65 years who received the Ad26.COV2.S COVID-19 vaccine or a placebo.

The chain links TRBV11-3 to TRBJ2-3, with D perhaps being TRBD1 or TRBD2 (5 bases each). Germline V lookup: CDR1 SGHNT, CDR2 YENEEA. The V gene lost 3 bases and the J gene lost 6 bases, with 16 bases spanning the gap. CDR3 length: 15 residues. The CDR3 nucleotides read TGTGCCAGCAGCTTGGCCGGGACGCCGGGGGATACGCAGTATTTT. This gives the protein CASSLAGTPGDTQYF. Variable domain in full (rest from reference TRBV11-3 and TRBJ2-3): EAGVVQSPRYKIIEKKQPVAFWCNPISGHNTLYWYLQNLGQGPELLIRYENEEAVDDSQLPKDRFSAERLKGVDSTLKIQPAELGDSAVYLCASSLAGTPGDTQYFGPGTRLTVL.

This clone was picked up a small number of times. V usage is TRBV7-9 and J usage is TRBJ2-7, with TRBD2 matching 7 bases. The CDR3 is 18 amino acids. Germline V gene lookup returns CDR1 SEHNR and CDR2 FQNEAQ (reference sequence). The ends lost 1 base at V and 4 bases at J; junction bases unmatched: 16. The chain's CDR3 is CASSLDGWAGESGYEQYF. In nucleotides, the CDR3 is TGTGCCAGCAGCTTAGATGGTTGGGCGGGAGAGTCGGGTTACGAGCAGTACTTC.

The chain carries TRBV15 and TRBJ2-1, with 7 positions matching TRBD1. The CDR3 runs to 15 residues. Trimming at V came to 5 bases and at J to 2 bases, leaving 6 bases not matched to a gene. CDR1 and CDR2 (germline): LNHNV, YYDKDF (reference sequence). The CDR3 protein is CATSLGQGAYNEQFF. The CDR3 nucleotides read TGTGCCACCAGCCTTGGCCAGGGGGCCTACAATGAGCAGTTCTTC. Full variable domain (rest looked up from reference TRBV15 and TRBJ2-1): DAMVIQNPRYQVTQFGKPVTLSCSQTLNHNVMYWYQQKSSQAPKLLFHYYDKDFNNEADTPDNFQSRRPNTSFCFLDIRSPGLGDTAMYLCATSLGQGAYNEQFFGPGTRLTVL.

The V gene is TRBV7-8, the J gene TRBJ1-1; D is ambiguous. Trimming cost V 3 bases and J 1 base, with 9 bases left between them. Looked up from germline, CDR1 is SGHVS and CDR2 is FQNEAQ. This CDR3 is built from 14 residues. The CDR3 here is CASSLRFPNTEAFF. The CDR3 nucleotides read TGTGCCAGCAGCTTGAGGTTTCCGAACACTGAAGCTTTCTTT.

This clone was detected only a few times. V usage is TRBV10-3 and J usage is TRBJ2-5, with 10 bases identical to TRBD2. The J segment lost 2 bases and the V segment lost 6 bases, leaving 6 bases of the junction unmatched. The CDR3 runs 15 residues. Germline CDR1 ENHRY, CDR2 SYGVKD. The CDR3 reads CAIRNSLAGQETQYF. Written as DNA, the CDR3 is TGTGCCATCAGGAATTCACTAGCGGGACAAGAGACCCAGTACTTC.

V is TRBV2 and J is TRBJ2-4; a possible D gene is TRBD2 (6 bases). Per germline, CDR1 SNHLY and CDR2 FYNNEI. Deletions cut 11 bases from V and 1 base from J, with 24 bases between. The CDR3 is made up of 17 amino acids. CDR3 sequence (DNA): TGTGCCTACCGTGGGACTCCTACCGACTTGGCCAAAAACATTCAGTACTTC. Translating gives CAYRGTPTDLAKNIQYF.

This rearrangement joins TRBV28 to TRBJ1-6, with 7 bases lining up with TRBD1. This CDR3 has 15 residues. The junction had 10 bases not matched to a gene; V was cut back by 6 bases and J by 8 bases. In germline, CDR1 is MDHEN, CDR2 SYDVKM. The CDR3 DNA sequence: TGTGCCAGCAGCCCTTCGACAGGGAGCCATTCACCCCTCCACTTT. This encodes CASSPSTGSHSPLHF.

The V gene is TRBV5-1, the J gene TRBJ2-1, with TRBD2 identical over 13 bases. The J segment lost 7 bases and the V segment lost 3 bases, leaving 22 bases of the junction unmatched. Per germline, CDR1 SGHRS and CDR2 YFSETQ. The CDR3 is made up of 21 amino acids. CDR3 bases: TGCGCCAGCAGCTCGGATTTTACTAGCGGGAGGGCCGGAAGGGTTAGAAATGAGCAGTTCTTC. Residues: CASSSDFTSGRAGRVRNEQFF.

The rearrangement joins TRBV7-9 to TRBJ2-2, with D perhaps matching TRBD1 (5 bases). There are 15 residues in the CDR3. CDR1 and CDR2 (germline): SEHNR, FQNEAQ (reference sequence). The V end lost 1 base, the J end lost 2 bases, and 8 bases lay between the germline ends. The CDR3 here is CASSLEGLNTGELFF. The CDR3 DNA is TGTGCCAGCAGCTTAGAGGGGTTAAACACCGGGGAGCTGTTTTTT.

This chain connects TRBV4-3 to TRBJ2-1; the match to TRBD1 covers 9 bases. Trimming at V came to 3 bases and at J to 4 bases, leaving 1 base not matched to a gene. CDR1 is LGHNA and CDR2 is YSLEER in the germline V gene. CDR3 length equals 14 residues. The CDR3 DNA reads as TGCGCCAGCAGCCAGGGGACAGGGTACAATGAGCAGTTCTTC. Amino acids: CASSQGTGYNEQFF.